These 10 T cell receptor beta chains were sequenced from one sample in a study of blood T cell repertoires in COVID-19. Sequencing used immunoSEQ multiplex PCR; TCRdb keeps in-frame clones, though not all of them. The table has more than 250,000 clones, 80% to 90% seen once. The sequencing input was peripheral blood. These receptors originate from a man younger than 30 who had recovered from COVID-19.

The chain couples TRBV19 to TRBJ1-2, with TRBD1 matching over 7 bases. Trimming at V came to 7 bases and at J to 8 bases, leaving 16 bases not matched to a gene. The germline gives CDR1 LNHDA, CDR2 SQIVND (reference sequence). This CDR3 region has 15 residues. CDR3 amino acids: CASTEDHGTEGGYTF. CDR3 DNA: TGTGCCAGTACCGAGGACCACGGGACAGAGGGGGGCTACACCTTC.

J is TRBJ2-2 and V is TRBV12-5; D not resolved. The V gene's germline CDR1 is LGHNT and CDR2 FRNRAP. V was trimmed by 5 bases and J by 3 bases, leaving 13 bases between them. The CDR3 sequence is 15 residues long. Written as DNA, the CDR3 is TGTGCTAGTGGTAGCCCCGAAGCTGACACCGGGGAGCTGTTTTTT. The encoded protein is CASGSPEADTGELFF.

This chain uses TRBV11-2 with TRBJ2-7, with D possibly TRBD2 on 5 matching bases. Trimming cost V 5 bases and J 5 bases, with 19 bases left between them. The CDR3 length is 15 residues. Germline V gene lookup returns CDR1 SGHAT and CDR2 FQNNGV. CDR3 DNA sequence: TGTGCCAGCAGCCCTCGAGGAGGAAGGACGGACGAGCAGTACTTC. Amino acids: CASSPRGGRTDEQYF.

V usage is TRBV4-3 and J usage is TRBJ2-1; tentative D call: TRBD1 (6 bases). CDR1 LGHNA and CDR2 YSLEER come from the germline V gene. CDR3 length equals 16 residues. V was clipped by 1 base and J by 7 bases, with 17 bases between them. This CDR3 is CASSQGIQGQRNEQFF. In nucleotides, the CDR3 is TGCGCCAGCAGCCAAGGAATCCAGGGGCAAAGGAATGAGCAGTTCTTC.

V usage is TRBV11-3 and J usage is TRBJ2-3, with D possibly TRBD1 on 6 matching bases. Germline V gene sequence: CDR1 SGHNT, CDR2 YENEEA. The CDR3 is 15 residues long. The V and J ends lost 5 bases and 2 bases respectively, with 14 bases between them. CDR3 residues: CASSLRGAVTDTQYF. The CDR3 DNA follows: TGTGCCAGCAGCCTCAGGGGAGCCGTCACAGATACGCAGTATTTT.

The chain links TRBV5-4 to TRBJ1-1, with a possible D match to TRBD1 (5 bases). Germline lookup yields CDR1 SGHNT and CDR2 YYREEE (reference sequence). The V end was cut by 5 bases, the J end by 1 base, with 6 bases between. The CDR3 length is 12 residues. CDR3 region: CASSRGNTEAFF. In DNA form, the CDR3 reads TGTGCCAGCAGTAGGGGGAACACTGAAGCTTTCTTT.

For the CDR3, the DNA is TGTGCCAGTAGTAAGTCGGCGGCAGGGACTACCCTATCAAATCAGCCCCAGCATTTT. Its protein is CASSKSAAGTTLSNQPQHF. The J gene is TRBJ1-5, the V gene TRBV19; possibly TRBD1 for D (5 bases). The CDR3 totals 19 residues. The germline CDR1 and CDR2 sequences are LNHDA and SQIVND (reference sequence). V shed 4 bases and J shed 4 bases, with 26 bases lying between them.

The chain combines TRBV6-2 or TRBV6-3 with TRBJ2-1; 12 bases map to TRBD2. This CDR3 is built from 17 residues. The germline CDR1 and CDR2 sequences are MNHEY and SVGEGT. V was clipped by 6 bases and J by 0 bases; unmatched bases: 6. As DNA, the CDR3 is TGTGCCAGCAGCAACGGACTAGCGGGGAGCTCCTACAATGAGCAGTTCTTC. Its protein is CASSNGLAGSSYNEQFF.

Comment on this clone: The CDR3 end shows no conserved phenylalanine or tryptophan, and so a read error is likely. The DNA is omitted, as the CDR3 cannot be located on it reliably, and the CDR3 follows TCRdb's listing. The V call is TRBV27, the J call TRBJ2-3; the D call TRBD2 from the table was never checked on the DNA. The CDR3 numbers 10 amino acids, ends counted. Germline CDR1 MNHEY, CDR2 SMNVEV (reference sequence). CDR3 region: CASSLNPPAS.

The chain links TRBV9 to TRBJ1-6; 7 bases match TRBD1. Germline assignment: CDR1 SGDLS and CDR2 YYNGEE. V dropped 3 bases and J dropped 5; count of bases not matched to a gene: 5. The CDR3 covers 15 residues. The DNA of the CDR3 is TGTGCCAGCAGCGGGGGGACAGCAAATAATTCACCCCTCCACTTT. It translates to CASSGGTANNSPLHF.